A selection of T cell receptor beta chains follows, all from one sample in a study of blood T cell repertoires in COVID-19. Sequencing used immunoSEQ multiplex PCR; TCRdb keeps in-frame clones, though not all of them. The sample contains 130,000 to 150,000 clones, just under 85% of which appear only once. Sequenced material: peripheral blood. The receptor source for this set is a woman aged 40 to 50 with active or convalescent COVID-19. CDR3s include the opening cysteine and the closing phenylalanine or tryptophan. Fields, in order: clone size, D gene, V gene, J gene, CDR3 DNA, CDR3 protein. D genes are given only for firm matches. Only part of the rows carry a size: once, few, many, or a class if the clone is expanded.

clone_size: -; d_call: -; v_call: TRBV6-6; j_call: TRBJ1-4; cdr3_nt: TGTGCCAGCGTTGGCCCCGTTGTTAATGAAAAACTGTTTTTT; cdr3_aa: CASVGPVVNEKLFF
clone_size: -; d_call: TRBD1; v_call: TRBV5-1; j_call: TRBJ1-1; cdr3_nt: TGCGCCAGCAGCTTCCAGACAGGGAGGATGAACACTGAAGCTTTCTTT; cdr3_aa: CASSFQTGRMNTEAFF
clone_size: -; d_call: TRBD1; v_call: TRBV29-1; j_call: TRBJ2-7; cdr3_nt: TGCAGCGTTGTCCGGGGACAGGGGGCGGACGAGCAGTACTTC; cdr3_aa: CSVVRGQGADEQYF
clone_size: -; d_call: -; v_call: TRBV6-1; j_call: TRBJ2-7; cdr3_nt: TGTGCCAGCAGTGACAGCTACGAGCAGTACTTC; cdr3_aa: CASSDSYEQYF
clone_size: -; d_call: TRBD1; v_call: TRBV10-1; j_call: TRBJ2-3; cdr3_nt: TGCGCCAGCGCCGCAGGGGGAGATACGCAGTATTTT; cdr3_aa: CASAAGGDTQYF
clone_size: -; d_call: -; v_call: TRBV6-2/TRBV6-3; j_call: TRBJ1-6; cdr3_nt: TGTGCCAGCAGTTACGGGCAGCATGGTTCACCCCTCCACTTT; cdr3_aa: CASSYGQHGSPLHF
clone_size: -; d_call: -; v_call: TRBV25-1; j_call: TRBJ1-4; cdr3_nt: TGTGCCAGCAGTTGGGGGGTTTATGAAAAACTGTTTTTT; cdr3_aa: CASSWGVYEKLFF
clone_size: -; d_call: -; v_call: TRBV19; j_call: TRBJ1-6; cdr3_nt: TGTGCCAGTACTCCGGCTGGAGTTAAGGATTCACCCCTCCACTTT; cdr3_aa: CASTPAGVKDSPLHF
clone_size: -; d_call: -; v_call: TRBV28; j_call: TRBJ2-1; cdr3_nt: TGTGCCAGCAGACCAACATTCAATGAGCAGTTCTTC; cdr3_aa: CASRPTFNEQFF
clone_size: -; d_call: -; v_call: TRBV20-1; j_call: TRBJ1-6; cdr3_nt: TGCAGTGCTAGTAAGGCCAGCTACTACTCCTATAATTCACCCCTCCACTTT; cdr3_aa: CSASKASYYSYNSPLHF
clone_size: -; d_call: TRBD2; v_call: TRBV2; j_call: TRBJ2-1; cdr3_nt: TGTGCCAGCAGGGCCTTAGCGGGGGGCTACAATGAGCAGTTCTTC; cdr3_aa: CASRALAGGYNEQFF
clone_size: -; d_call: -; v_call: TRBV6-5; j_call: TRBJ2-7; cdr3_nt: TGTGCCAGCAGAGGTGGGAGCGCCTCCTACGAGCAGTACTTC; cdr3_aa: CASRGGSASYEQYF
clone_size: -; d_call: -; v_call: TRBV5-6; j_call: TRBJ1-1; cdr3_nt: TGTGCCAGCAGCTGGGCCGGGGAGGGACGGAACACTGAAGCTTTCTTT; cdr3_aa: CASSWAGEGRNTEAFF
clone_size: few; d_call: TRBD1; v_call: TRBV7-9; j_call: TRBJ1-1; cdr3_nt: TGTGCCAGCAGCTTGGACAGGGGATCGGCTGAAGCTTTCTTT; cdr3_aa: CASSLDRGSAEAFF
clone_size: -; d_call: TRBD2; v_call: TRBV19; j_call: TRBJ2-5; cdr3_nt: TGTGCCAGTAGTATAGGCCCGACTAGCGGGACCCTGTTGGAGACCCAGTACTTC; cdr3_aa: CASSIGPTSGTLLETQYF
clone_size: -; d_call: -; v_call: TRBV7-6; j_call: TRBJ1-3; cdr3_nt: TGTGCCAGCAGCTCACGAGGACAGAGCTCTGGAAACACCATATATTTT; cdr3_aa: CASSSRGQSSGNTIYF
clone_size: -; d_call: TRBD1; v_call: TRBV2; j_call: TRBJ1-6; cdr3_nt: TGTGCCAGCAGGAGGGGACAGCAACGATCTAATAATTCACCCCTCCACTTT; cdr3_aa: CASRRGQQRSNNSPLHF
clone_size: -; d_call: TRBD1; v_call: TRBV23-1; j_call: TRBJ2-6; cdr3_nt: TGCGCCAGCAGTCAGGCCAGACAGGGGGCTTACCTCTCTGGGGCCAACGTCCTGACTTTC; cdr3_aa: CASSQARQGAYLSGANVLTF
clone_size: -; d_call: -; v_call: TRBV19; j_call: TRBJ1-2; cdr3_nt: TGTGCCAGTAGTCTTAAAGGGGGAGACTATGGCTACACCTTC; cdr3_aa: CASSLKGGDYGYTF
clone_size: few; d_call: TRBD1; v_call: TRBV5-1; j_call: TRBJ2-3; cdr3_nt: TGCGCCAGCAGCTTACTCCGACAGGGGCTCACAGATACGCAGTATTTT; cdr3_aa: CASSLLRQGLTDTQYF
clone_size: -; d_call: -; v_call: TRBV28; j_call: TRBJ2-4; cdr3_nt: TGTGCCAGCAGTTCCACGTTCGGGGAGGACGGCAAAAACATTCAGTACTTC; cdr3_aa: CASSSTFGEDGKNIQYF
clone_size: -; d_call: TRBD1; v_call: TRBV28; j_call: TRBJ1-5; cdr3_nt: TGTGCCAGCAGTTTGGGGCAGGGGGCAAGTCAGCCCCAGCATTTT; cdr3_aa: CASSLGQGASQPQHF
clone_size: -; d_call: TRBD1; v_call: TRBV28; j_call: TRBJ1-2; cdr3_nt: TGTGCCAGCAGGGAGGGACAGGGGGCCTATGGCTACACCTTC; cdr3_aa: CASREGQGAYGYTF
clone_size: -; d_call: -; v_call: TRBV28; j_call: TRBJ1-4; cdr3_nt: TGTGCCAGCAGTTTACGCAGTGATGAAAAACTGTTTTTT; cdr3_aa: CASSLRSDEKLFF
clone_size: -; d_call: TRBD2; v_call: TRBV11-2; j_call: TRBJ2-5; cdr3_nt: TGTGCCAGCAGCTTATCCAACGGGGGGGGAGAGACCCAGTACTTC; cdr3_aa: CASSLSNGGGETQYF
clone_size: once; d_call: TRBD1; v_call: TRBV10-2; j_call: TRBJ1-1; cdr3_nt: TGCGCCAGCAGGGCGCAGGGGGCTGGGAACACTGAAGCTTTCTTT; cdr3_aa: CASRAQGAGNTEAFF
clone_size: -; d_call: TRBD2; v_call: TRBV27; j_call: TRBJ2-5; cdr3_nt: TGTGCCAGCGGGGGACTAGCGGGCCTCGAAGAGACCCAGTACTTC; cdr3_aa: CASGGLAGLEETQYF
clone_size: -; d_call: -; v_call: TRBV6-2/TRBV6-3; j_call: TRBJ1-1; cdr3_nt: TGTGCCAGCAGTTACTCCTCGCGTCGAAACACTGAAGCTTTCTTT; cdr3_aa: CASSYSSRRNTEAFF
clone_size: once; d_call: -; v_call: TRBV6-5; j_call: TRBJ1-5; cdr3_nt: TGTGCCAGCAGGCTCAACCTCGAGGGTCAGCCCCAGCATTTT; cdr3_aa: CASRLNLEGQPQHF
clone_size: -; d_call: -; v_call: TRBV27; j_call: TRBJ1-5; cdr3_nt: TGTGCCAGCAGTGCAGGGTACAATCAGCCCCAGCATTTT; cdr3_aa: CASSAGYNQPQHF
clone_size: -; d_call: -; v_call: TRBV19; j_call: TRBJ2-7; cdr3_nt: TGTGCCAGTAGTATAGTCTTACCTGCGACAGGCGGCTACGAGCAGTACTTC; cdr3_aa: CASSIVLPATGGYEQYF
clone_size: -; d_call: -; v_call: TRBV7-2; j_call: TRBJ2-7; cdr3_nt: TGTGCCAGCAGCCCTAGTGCGTACTACGAGCAGTACTTC; cdr3_aa: CASSPSAYYEQYF
clone_size: -; d_call: TRBD1; v_call: TRBV10-3; j_call: TRBJ1-2; cdr3_nt: TGTGCCTCCCGGACAGGGATGAACTATGGCTACACCTTC; cdr3_aa: CASRTGMNYGYTF
clone_size: few; d_call: -; v_call: TRBV18; j_call: TRBJ1-1; cdr3_nt: TGTGCCAGCTCACCACCAAGCGGGGGCACTGAAGCTTTCTTT; cdr3_aa: CASSPPSGGTEAFF
clone_size: -; d_call: TRBD2; v_call: TRBV28; j_call: TRBJ2-3; cdr3_nt: TGTGCCAGCAGTTTTATGGGGGGAGGGGAATGGGGTACGCAGTATTTT; cdr3_aa: CASSFMGGGEWGTQYF
clone_size: -; d_call: TRBD1; v_call: TRBV27; j_call: TRBJ1-4; cdr3_nt: TGTGCCAGCAGTTTAAACAGGGGGACTAATGAAAAACTGTTTTTT; cdr3_aa: CASSLNRGTNEKLFF
clone_size: -; d_call: -; v_call: TRBV3-1/TRBV3-2; j_call: TRBJ1-5; cdr3_nt: TGTGCCAGCAGCCAAGGGGGCAGGTATAGCAATCAGCCCCAGCATTTT; cdr3_aa: CASSQGGRYSNQPQHF
clone_size: -; d_call: -; v_call: TRBV5-1; j_call: TRBJ1-1; cdr3_nt: TGCGCCAGCAGCTTGGAGACAGGAAATTCTGAAGCTTTCTTT; cdr3_aa: CASSLETGNSEAFF
clone_size: -; d_call: -; v_call: TRBV21-1; j_call: TRBJ2-7; cdr3_nt: TGTGCCAGCAGCAAACCGGGGAGTGAGAAGCAGTACTTC; cdr3_aa: CASSKPGSEKQYF
clone_size: -; d_call: -; v_call: TRBV10-1; j_call: TRBJ1-1; cdr3_nt: TGCGCCAGCAGCGGGACATCCACCGAGGGCACTGAAGCTTTCTTT; cdr3_aa: CASSGTSTEGTEAFF
clone_size: -; d_call: -; v_call: TRBV2; j_call: TRBJ2-6; cdr3_nt: TGTGCCAGCCTTGAGGGTTCCGGGGCCAACGTCCTGACTTTC; cdr3_aa: CASLEGSGANVLTF
clone_size: -; d_call: TRBD2; v_call: TRBV28; j_call: TRBJ2-3; cdr3_nt: TGTGCCAGCAGTTCCCCCATAGCGGGACATACAGATACGCAGTATTTT; cdr3_aa: CASSSPIAGHTDTQYF
clone_size: once; d_call: -; v_call: TRBV6-5; j_call: TRBJ1-6; cdr3_nt: TGTGCCAGCAGTTACTCCCCCCCGCAGGTCCATTCACCCCTCCACTTT; cdr3_aa: CASSYSPPQVHSPLHF
clone_size: -; d_call: TRBD2; v_call: TRBV7-9; j_call: TRBJ2-5; cdr3_nt: TGTGCCAGCAGCCCCGCCGGGACTAGCGGCTCCCAAGAGACCCAGTACTTC; cdr3_aa: CASSPAGTSGSQETQYF
clone_size: -; d_call: TRBD2; v_call: TRBV5-4; j_call: TRBJ2-5; cdr3_nt: TGTGCCAGCAGCCCTCGGACTAGCCAAGAGACCCAGTACTTC; cdr3_aa: CASSPRTSQETQYF
clone_size: -; d_call: -; v_call: TRBV19; j_call: TRBJ1-6; cdr3_nt: TGTGCCAGTAGTATTCGAAGGGGCTCCTATAATTCACCCCTCCACTTT; cdr3_aa: CASSIRRGSYNSPLHF
clone_size: -; d_call: TRBD2; v_call: TRBV4-1; j_call: TRBJ2-3; cdr3_nt: TGCGCCAGCAGCCTCCTGGGCGCCTCTAGCGGGGGGGCCCGAGATACGCAGTATTTT; cdr3_aa: CASSLLGASSGGARDTQYF
clone_size: -; d_call: -; v_call: TRBV7-9; j_call: TRBJ2-7; cdr3_nt: TGTGCCAGCAGCTTATCGTACGAGCAGTACTTC; cdr3_aa: CASSLSYEQYF
clone_size: -; d_call: TRBD2; v_call: TRBV4-1; j_call: TRBJ2-1; cdr3_nt: TGCGCCAGCAGTACTAGGGATAGCGGGGGGCCAGAGCAGTTCTTC; cdr3_aa: CASSTRDSGGPEQFF
clone_size: few; d_call: -; v_call: TRBV19; j_call: TRBJ1-5; cdr3_nt: TGTGCCAGTAGTATACTGGGGGCGGGCGGCAATCAGCCCCAGCATTTT; cdr3_aa: CASSILGAGGNQPQHF
clone_size: -; d_call: TRBD2; v_call: TRBV4-1; j_call: TRBJ2-5; cdr3_nt: TGCGCCAGCAGCCGAACGGGACTAGCGCAAGAGACCCAGTACTTC; cdr3_aa: CASSRTGLAQETQYF
clone_size: -; d_call: TRBD2; v_call: TRBV20-1; j_call: TRBJ2-3; cdr3_nt: TGCAGTGCTAGTGCCCAGCGGGGGGGCGGAGATACGCAGTATTTT; cdr3_aa: CSASAQRGGGDTQYF
clone_size: medium-sized; d_call: -; v_call: TRBV19; j_call: TRBJ1-5; cdr3_nt: TGTGCCTCCCGGGAGGGAAATCAGCCCCAGCATTTT; cdr3_aa: CASREGNQPQHF
clone_size: -; d_call: TRBD2; v_call: TRBV11-2; j_call: TRBJ2-1; cdr3_nt: TGTGCCAGCAGCTTAATCGGGCTAGCGGGCGCCTACAATGAGCAGTTCTTC; cdr3_aa: CASSLIGLAGAYNEQFF
clone_size: -; d_call: TRBD2; v_call: TRBV28; j_call: TRBJ2-7; cdr3_nt: TGTGCCAGCAGCGGGAGGGGAGAGTCTAGTGGGTACGAGCAGTACTTC; cdr3_aa: CASSGRGESSGYEQYF